The 21 T cell receptor beta chains reported below all come from one sample, sequenced in a study of cytomegalovirus exposure and HLA in healthy donors. In the PCR, 60 Vbeta and 13 Jbeta primers were used. The protocol was immunoSEQ multiplex PCR, while the TCRdb copy is restricted to in-frame clones and leaves out a portion. The sample has fewer than 200,000 clones; about 76% are singletons. The sequenced material came from PBMCs. The source is a male donor in good health and CMV-seropositive.

This clone occurred a few times. This chain uses TRBV4-3 with TRBJ2-1, with 7 nucleotides matching TRBD2. The CDR3 is 18 amino acids. After removal of 3 bases from V and 0 bases from J, the junction contained 11 bases not matched to a gene. The V gene's germline CDR1 is LGHNA and CDR2 YSLEER. DNA for the CDR3: TGCGCCAGCAGCCATGATCTCCGAGCGGGGCCCTCCTACAATGAGCAGTTCTTC. Translated, it gives CASSHDLRAGPSYNEQFF.

The V gene is TRBV6-1, the J gene TRBJ2-5; the match to TRBD1 covers 7 bases. Germline assignment: CDR1 MNHNS and CDR2 SASEGT. With 6 bases clipped from V and 3 bases from J, the junction kept 7 bases outside the gene matches. The CDR3 loop spans 14 amino acids. The CDR3 region is CASSDRAGEETQYF. The CDR3 nucleotides are TGTGCCAGCAGCGACAGGGCGGGTGAAGAGACCCAGTACTTC.

This clone has just one count. The chain has TRBV6-5 and TRBJ1-2; TRBD1 matches at 7 bases. There are 14 residues in the CDR3. J was trimmed by 1 base and V by 6 bases; bases with no gene match: 5. Germline CDR1 reads MNHEY; CDR2 reads SVGAGI. The CDR3 is CASRATGYNYGYTF. The CDR3 DNA sequence: TGTGCCAGCAGGGCGACAGGGTATAACTATGGCTACACCTTC.

The V gene is TRBV11-2, the J gene TRBJ1-2, with TRBD1 matching 8 bases. From germline, CDR1 is SGHAT and CDR2 FQNNGV. Trimming cost V 3 bases and J 2 bases; bases outside gene matches: 8. CDR3 length equals 16 residues. The CDR3 region has the DNA TGTGCCAGCAGCTTGCACCCAGGGGGCGCCAACTATGGCTACACCTTC. This codes for CASSLHPGGANYGYTF.

The V gene is TRBV5-6, the J gene TRBJ2-7; D is possibly TRBD2 (6 bases). The CDR3 is made up of 13 amino acids. V dropped 4 bases and J dropped 5 bases, with 13 bases sitting between them. CDR1 is SGHDT and CDR2 is YYEEEE in the germline V gene. CDR3 sequence (DNA): TGTGCCAGCAGCAAGGGGAGGAGGGACGAGCAGTACTTC. Translated: CASSKGRRDEQYF.

The chain links TRBV6-6 to TRBJ1-2, with D tentatively TRBD1 (5 bases). The CDR3 is made up of 14 amino acids. Trimming removed 8 bases from V and 0 bases from J, with 13 bases in between. The germline gives CDR1 MNHNY, CDR2 SVGAGI (reference sequence). The CDR3 spells CASGGAGANYGYTF. The CDR3 DNA reads as TGTGCCAGCGGTGGGGCTGGGGCTAACTATGGCTACACCTTC.

The gene calls are TRBV19 and TRBJ1-2; D may be TRBD1 (5 bases). V gave up 10 bases and J gave up 6 bases, with 15 bases separating them. Germline loops: CDR1 LNHDA, CDR2 SQIVND (reference sequence). The CDR3 contains 12 residues. The DNA for the CDR3 is TGTGCCACCCAGGGAAGTTACGATGGCTACACCTTC. It codes for CATQGSYDGYTF.

This sequence joins TRBV7-2 and TRBJ1-1; the D gene is possibly TRBD1 (5 bases). The CDR3 runs to 15 residues. Germline V gives CDR1 SGHTA, CDR2 FQGNSA. Deletions cut 0 bases from V and 4 bases from J, with 12 bases between. The CDR3 spells CASSLAQSGGTEAFF. The CDR3 coding sequence is TGTGCCAGCAGCTTAGCGCAGTCGGGGGGCACTGAAGCTTTCTTT.

The chain carries TRBV4-3 and TRBJ2-5; maybe TRBD2 (5 bases). The tail of the sequence fits TRBJ2-7 better, so the J call may be wrong. In germline, CDR1 is LGHNA, CDR2 YSLEER. The CDR3 is 14 residues long. The DNA for the CDR3 is TGCGCCAGCAGCCCGCGGACCTTCGGGAACGAGCAGTACTTC. It specifies CASSPRTFGNEQYF.

The CDR3 reads CASTASGGAVHEQFF. For the CDR3, the DNA is TGTGCCAGCACGGCTAGCGGGGGGGCCGTCCATGAGCAGTTCTTC. The genes are TRBV2 and TRBJ2-1; 12 bases agree with TRBD2. Looked up from germline, CDR1 is SNHLY and CDR2 is FYNNEI. There are 15 residues in the CDR3. After removal of 7 bases from V and 8 bases from J, the junction contained 9 bases not matched to a gene.

V usage is TRBV7-2 and J usage is TRBJ1-1, with TRBD1 identical over 9 bases. With 4 bases clipped from V and 3 bases from J, the junction kept 12 bases outside the gene matches. Germline CDR1 and CDR2: SGHTA and FQGNSA. This CDR3 spans 17 amino acids. CDR3 protein: CASSSRTYRGQYTEAFF. The CDR3 DNA reads TGTGCCAGCAGCTCGCGGACCTACAGGGGGCAGTACACTGAAGCTTTCTTT.

The chain is built from TRBV9 and TRBJ1-3; the D gene is possibly TRBD1 (5 bases). In germline, CDR1 is SGDLS, CDR2 YYNGEE. The ends were cut back, 3 bases at V and 0 bases at J, with 10 bases in the middle. The CDR3 is 15 amino acids. This CDR3 is CASSAGLHSGNTIYF. The CDR3 DNA reads TGTGCCAGCAGCGCGGGACTGCACTCTGGAAACACCATATATTTT.

CDR3 protein: CASSLPLGTGNTEAFF. The CDR3 region has the DNA TGTGCCAGCAGCCTCCCTTTGGGGACAGGTAACACTGAAGCTTTCTTT. The chain combines TRBV11-2 with TRBJ1-1, with TRBD1 matching 8 bases. V dropped 5 bases and J dropped 2; count of bases not matched to a gene: 10. This CDR3 is built from 16 residues. CDR1 and CDR2 (germline): SGHAT, FQNNGV.

This chain connects TRBV9 to TRBJ2-5; 7 bases fit TRBD1. V was clipped by 0 bases and J by 4 bases; unmatched bases: 3. This CDR3 comprises 14 residues. In germline, CDR1 is SGDLS, CDR2 YYNGEE. In DNA, the CDR3 is TGTGCCAGCAGCGTAGCTGACAGGGTAGAGACCCAGTACTTC. Translated: CASSVADRVETQYF.

The chain couples TRBV5-4 to TRBJ1-2; no firm D call. Trimming left V 3 bases short and J 3 bases short, with 15 bases between. Germline loops: CDR1 SGHNT, CDR2 YYREEE (reference sequence). The CDR3 is 15 residues long. This chain's CDR3 is CASSSRLPRDYGYTF. CDR3 coding DNA: TGTGCCAGCAGCTCCCGACTGCCGAGAGACTATGGCTACACCTTC.

V is TRBV18 and J is TRBJ1-1, with D maybe TRBD1 (5 bases). This CDR3 is built from 14 residues. CDR1 KGHSH and CDR2 LQKENI come from the germline V gene. V was clipped by 6 bases and J by 1 base, with 12 bases between them. The CDR3 DNA sequence: TGTGCCAGCTCCCCGACAGAACAGAACACTGAAGCTTTCTTT. Encoded protein: CASSPTEQNTEAFF.

The V and J genes are TRBV5-6 and TRBJ2-5, with a weak D call TRBD2 (5 bases). In germline, CDR1 is SGHDT, CDR2 YYEEEE. The length of the CDR3 is 17 residues. Trimming removed 0 bases at V and 0 bases at J, with 15 bases between. This CDR3 is CASSLGGQIRYQETQYF. For the CDR3, the DNA is TGTGCCAGCAGCTTGGGAGGGCAGATTCGCTACCAAGAGACCCAGTACTTC.

This clone occurred a few times. The gene calls are TRBV27 and TRBJ1-4; the D gene is possibly TRBD1 (6 bases). V shed 2 bases and J shed 7 bases, with 17 bases lying between them. The CDR3 extends over 16 amino acids. The germline CDR1 and CDR2 sequences are MNHEY and SMNVEV (reference sequence). CDR3 residues: CASSLPHREVVEKLFF. The CDR3 DNA follows: TGTGCCAGCAGTTTACCCCACAGGGAAGTGGTTGAAAAACTGTTTTTT.

The chain combines TRBV13 with TRBJ1-4; 7 nucleotides agree with TRBD1. J lost 7 bases, V lost 6 bases, and 5 bases had no gene match. The CDR3 totals 13 residues. The germline CDR1 and CDR2 sequences are PRHDT and FYEKMQ (reference sequence). The chain's CDR3 is CASRYRGSEKLFF. The CDR3 coding sequence is TGTGCCAGCAGGTACAGGGGAAGTGAAAAACTGTTTTTT.

The chain recombines TRBV6-5 with TRBJ2-2; possibly TRBD2 for D (6 bases). Trimming left V 2 bases short and J 7 bases short, with 14 bases between. The CDR3 is 15 residues long. Germline V lookup: CDR1 MNHEY, CDR2 SVGAGI. The CDR3 protein is CASSYTARGGGELFF. CDR3 nucleotides: TGTGCCAGCAGTTACACGGCGCGGGGAGGCGGGGAGCTGTTTTTT.

This chain connects TRBV5-1 to TRBJ1-4; D uncertain. V was cut by 5 bases and J by 0 bases, with 11 bases left in between. This CDR3 has 15 amino acids. Germline V gene sequence: CDR1 SGHRS, CDR2 YFSETQ. The CDR3 reads CASSLQTSTNEKLFF. The CDR3 DNA reads as TGCGCCAGCAGTCTTCAGACTTCAACTAATGAAAAACTGTTTTTT.